Shown below are 19 T cell receptor beta chains from a single sample sequenced in a study of cytomegalovirus exposure and HLA in healthy donors. The PCR used 60 Vbeta and 13 Jbeta primers. Repertoires were generated with immunoSEQ multiplex PCR, while TCRdb's copy carries only in-frame clones and drops some. Found here are 250,000 or so clones, approximately 91% of them singletons; the top ten hold around 1.7%. The material sequenced was PBMCs. The source of these receptors is a girl aged 2 to 9 in good health and CMV-seronegative.

This chain connects TRBV2 to TRBJ2-5, with D perhaps TRBD1 (6 bases). CDR1 SNHLY and CDR2 FYNNEI come from the germline V gene. The CDR3 consists of 11 residues. The germline V and J ends were trimmed by 7 bases and 7 bases, with 10 bases remaining between them. The chain's CDR3 is CASIATGTQYF. CDR3 sequence (DNA): TGTGCCAGCATTGCGACAGGGACCCAGTACTTC.

This clone was counted a single time. V and J are TRBV7-9 and TRBJ1-1; TRBD1 matches 9 bases. The CDR3 runs to 18 residues. The V and J ends lost 0 bases and 1 base, in that order; junction bases with no gene match: 9. Germline assignment: CDR1 SEHNR and CDR2 FQNEAQ (reference sequence). CDR3: CASSLAGTGFFRNTEAFF. CDR3 DNA: TGTGCCAGCAGCTTAGCCGGGACAGGGTTCTTTCGGAACACTGAAGCTTTCTTT.

The chain combines TRBV9 with TRBJ1-1; TRBD1 agrees at 10 bases. Germline CDR1 is SGDLS and CDR2 is YYNGEE. The CDR3 is 14 residues long. V was clipped by 4 bases and J by 5 bases; unmatched bases: 5. The CDR3 reads CASSPRTGGTEAFF. The CDR3 DNA is TGTGCCAGCAGCCCCCGGACAGGGGGGACTGAAGCTTTCTTT.

The V and J genes are TRBV18 and TRBJ1-4; possibly TRBD1 for D (5 bases). Per germline, CDR1 KGHSH and CDR2 LQKENI. This CDR3 is built from 13 residues. The V end lost 2 bases, the J end lost 13 bases, and 14 bases lay between the germline ends. CDR3 protein: CASSPSSRQRLFF. CDR3 nucleotide sequence: TGTGCCAGCTCACCAAGCTCAAGACAGAGACTGTTTTTT. Combining the CDR3 with reference TRBV18 and TRBJ1-4 gives the whole variable domain NAGVMQNPRHLVRRRGQEARLRCSPMKGHSHVYWYRQLPEEGLKFMVYLQKENIIDESGMPKERFSAEFPKEGPSILRIQQVVRGDSAAYFCASSPSSRQRLFFGSGTQLSVL.

The genes are TRBV13 and TRBJ2-7; TRBD2 is a possible D gene (6 bases). The germline V and J ends were trimmed by 5 bases and 7 bases, with 18 bases remaining between them. There are 14 residues in the CDR3. CDR1 is PRHDT, CDR2 FYEKMQ, per germline (reference sequence). CDR3 protein: CASSRGTGRGEQYF. DNA of the CDR3: TGTGCCAGCAGCCGCGGGACCGGGAGAGGAGAGCAGTACTTC.

The J gene is TRBJ2-7, the V gene TRBV11-1; a weak D match, TRBD1 (5 bases). The V gene's germline CDR1 is SGHAT and CDR2 FQDESV (reference sequence). The CDR3 length is 14 residues. The ends were cut back, 1 base at V and 0 bases at J, with 7 bases in the middle. CDR3 protein: CASSLEQVSYEQYF. The CDR3 DNA follows: TGTGCCAGCAGCTTAGAACAGGTCTCCTACGAGCAGTACTTC.

The V call is TRBV5-1, the J call TRBJ2-1; the match to TRBD2 covers 9 bases. Germline V gene lookup returns CDR1 SGHRS and CDR2 YFSETQ. The V segment lost 2 bases and the J segment 7 bases; nucleotides outside the gene matches: 7. The CDR3 extends over 15 amino acids. CDR3 residues: CASSLTASGVNEQFF. CDR3 bases: TGCGCCAGCAGCTTAACGGCTAGCGGGGTAAATGAGCAGTTCTTC.

The J gene is TRBJ2-3, the V gene TRBV19; 7 bases line up with TRBD2. V shed 1 base, J shed 2 bases, and the junction held 9 bases outside the gene matches. CDR1 LNHDA and CDR2 SQIVND come from the germline V gene (reference sequence). The CDR3 sequence is 17 residues long. The chain's CDR3 is CASSIGDSAGYTDTQYF. CDR3 sequence (DNA): TGTGCCAGTAGTATAGGGGACTCAGCGGGATACACAGATACGCAGTATTTT.

The gene calls are TRBV7-2 and TRBJ1-6, with D possibly TRBD1 on 6 matching bases. The germline CDR1 and CDR2 sequences are SGHTA and FQGNSA. V shed 1 base and J shed 9 bases, with 13 bases lying between them. The CDR3 runs to 15 residues. CDR3 DNA sequence: TGTGCCAGCAGCTTAGGATCAGGGGCGGGTTCACCCCTCCACTTT. It yields the protein CASSLGSGAGSPLHF.

The chain combines TRBV4-1 with TRBJ1-2; D is unresolved. This CDR3 spans 14 amino acids. Germline-derived CDR1 and CDR2 are MGHRA and YSYEKL. Trimming removed 0 bases from V and 0 bases from J, with 5 bases in between. The CDR3 loop reads CASSQDGANYGYTF. The DNA for the CDR3 is TGCGCCAGCAGCCAAGACGGAGCTAACTATGGCTACACCTTC.

The J gene is TRBJ2-2, the V gene TRBV9; D ambiguous. Germline CDR1 is SGDLS and CDR2 is YYNGEE. The CDR3 has 13 residues. V was cut by 0 bases and J by 7 bases, with 7 bases left in between. CDR3 region: CASSVEYIGELFF. The CDR3 region has the DNA TGTGCCAGCAGCGTAGAATACATCGGGGAGCTGTTTTTT.

This rearrangement joins TRBV11-3 to TRBJ2-2, with D possibly matching TRBD2 (5 bases). With 5 bases removed from V and 6 bases from J, the gap between germline ends came to 16 bases. The germline gives CDR1 SGHNT, CDR2 YENEEA. There are 15 residues in the CDR3. CDR3 protein: CASSPRGSTPGELFF. DNA of the CDR3: TGTGCCAGCAGCCCCCGAGGGAGCACGCCCGGGGAGCTGTTTTTT.

This chain uses TRBV5-5 with TRBJ1-1, with D possibly being TRBD1 (6 bases). Germline CDR1 is SGHKS and CDR2 is YYEKEE (reference sequence). The CDR3 has 13 residues. The V end lost 5 bases, the J end lost 6 bases, and 14 bases lay between the germline ends. The CDR3 sequence: CASRKQGVPEAFF. The CDR3 DNA follows: TGTGCCAGCAGGAAACAGGGCGTCCCTGAAGCTTTCTTT.

The chain uses TRBV28 and TRBJ1-6; tentative D call: TRBD1 (5 bases). Between the trimmed V and J ends, which lost 5 bases and 5 bases, there was a span of 16 bases. Germline values: CDR1 MDHEN, CDR2 SYDVKM. This CDR3 has 16 amino acids. CDR3 in amino acids: CASSLRSAGDNSPLHF. The CDR3 bases are TGTGCCAGCAGTCTCAGAAGTGCGGGGGATAATTCACCCCTCCACTTT.

The V and J genes are TRBV9 and TRBJ1-1; 7 bases agree with TRBD1. Germline loops: CDR1 SGDLS, CDR2 YYNGEE. V was pared by 3 bases and J by 0 bases, with 11 bases of the junction left unmatched. This CDR3 contains 17 residues. The CDR3 DNA reads as TGTGCCAGCAGCGCCTTAAGGGGGCGCGGGATGAACACTGAAGCTTTCTTT. Protein sequence: CASSALRGRGMNTEAFF. The variable domain in full, with the rest retrieved from reference TRBV9 and TRBJ1-1, is DSGVTQTPKHLITATGQRVTLRCSPRSGDLSVYWYQQSLDQGLQFLIQYYNGEERAKGNILERFSAQQFPDLHSELNLSSLELGDSALYFCASSALRGRGMNTEAFFGQGTRLTVV.

This clone appeared once. The gene calls are TRBV6-5 and TRBJ2-1; D is perhaps TRBD2 (7 bases). The CDR3 contains 11 residues. With 8 bases removed from V and 14 bases from J, the gap between germline ends came to 16 bases. CDR1 and CDR2 (germline): MNHEY, SVGAGI. CDR3 amino acids: CASGGALVKFF. The CDR3 DNA reads TGTGCCAGCGGGGGGGCCTTGGTAAAGTTCTTC.

This chain links TRBV10-1 with TRBJ2-1; 9 bases are a match to TRBD2. CDR1 is WNHNN and CDR2 is SYGVQD in the germline V gene (reference sequence). This CDR3 has 17 amino acids. The V and J ends lost 4 bases and 8 bases, in that order; junction bases with no gene match: 15. The CDR3 region has the DNA TGCGCCAGCAGTGTCAAGCGGGGGGTTGTAAGGGGCGATGAGCAGTTCTTC. It translates to CASSVKRGVVRGDEQFF.

The chain couples TRBV10-3 to TRBJ1-1; no firm D call. CDR1 ENHRY and CDR2 SYGVKD come from the germline V gene. CDR3 length equals 14 residues. V lost 10 bases and J lost 5, with 20 bases in between. The CDR3: CATNGEGRNTEAFF. The CDR3 DNA reads as TGTGCCACAAACGGGGAGGGCAGGAATACTGAAGCTTTCTTT.

Regarding this clone: The junction departs from the called germline gene at one end, perhaps through a read error. The V gene is TRBV7-9, the J gene TRBJ1-3; D is possibly TRBD1 (5 bases). CDR1 and CDR2 from the germline V gene are SEHNR and FQNEAQ (reference sequence). This CDR3 has 15 amino acids. CDR3 sequence (DNA): TGTTCCAGCAGCCTCCAGGGACTCTCTGGAAACACCATATATTTT. The encoded protein is CSSSLQGLSGNTIYF.